The TCR beta chain under discussion was sequenced for a study of T cells in narcolepsy. Overall study findings and caveats: HCRT-specific and TRIB2-specific autoreactive clonotypes appeared among same-patient CSF and blood CD4+ clonotypes. Reportedly, autoreactive clonotypes were serially detected in patients' blood but not controls'.

This clone was detected only once. What it binds is unknown. Profiled with immunoSEQ multiplex PCR; TCRdb holds only in-frame clones, not every one. The sample includes 28,000 or so clones, roughly 86% seen only once; the top ten take roughly 1.1%. This CDR3 has 14 residues. Germline CDR1 is SGHTA and CDR2 is FQGNSA. V lost 0 bases, J lost 4 bases, and 9 bases lay in between. This chain connects TRBV7-2 to TRBJ1-1; D gene uncertain. The sample consisted of CD45RA- memory CD4+ T cells from PBMCs. The source of this sequence is a human donor with narcolepsy. The CDR3 region is CASSLAGRVTEAFF. CDR3 sequence (DNA): TGTGCCAGCAGCTTAGCAGGGAGGGTCACTGAAGCTTTCTTT. Based on the CDR3 plus reference TRBV7-2 and TRBJ1-1, the full variable domain is GAGVSQSPSNKVTEKGKDVELRCDPISGHTALYWYRQSLGQGLEFLIYFQGNSAPDKSGLPSDRFSAERTGGSVSTLTIQRTQQEDSAVYLCASSLAGRVTEAFFGQGTRLTVV.